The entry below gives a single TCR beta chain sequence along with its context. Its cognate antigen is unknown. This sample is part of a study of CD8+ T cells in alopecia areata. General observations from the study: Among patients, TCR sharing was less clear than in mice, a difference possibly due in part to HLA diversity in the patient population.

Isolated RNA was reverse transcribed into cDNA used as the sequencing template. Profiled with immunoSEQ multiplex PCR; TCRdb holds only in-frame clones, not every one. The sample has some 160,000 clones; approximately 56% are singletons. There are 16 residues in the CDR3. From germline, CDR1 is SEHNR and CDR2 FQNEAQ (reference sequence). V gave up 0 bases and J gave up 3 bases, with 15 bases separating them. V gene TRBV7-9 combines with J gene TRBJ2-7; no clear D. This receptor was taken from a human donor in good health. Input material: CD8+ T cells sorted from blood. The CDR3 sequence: CASSLATLPYNYEQYF. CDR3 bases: TGTGCCAGCAGCTTAGCGACTTTGCCTTACAACTACGAGCAGTACTTC.